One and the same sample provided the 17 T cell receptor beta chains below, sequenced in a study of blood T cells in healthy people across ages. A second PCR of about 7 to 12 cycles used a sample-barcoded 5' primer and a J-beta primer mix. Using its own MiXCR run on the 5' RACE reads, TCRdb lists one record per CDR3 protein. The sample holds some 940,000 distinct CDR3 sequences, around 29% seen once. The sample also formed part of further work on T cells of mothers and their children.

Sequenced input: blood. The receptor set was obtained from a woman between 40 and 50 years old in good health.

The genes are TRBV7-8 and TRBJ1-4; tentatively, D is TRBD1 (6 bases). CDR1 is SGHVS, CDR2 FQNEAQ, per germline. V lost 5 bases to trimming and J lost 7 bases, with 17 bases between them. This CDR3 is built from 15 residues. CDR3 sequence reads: CASSPEGGGIEKLFF. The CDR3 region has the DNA TGTGCCAGCAGCCCAGAGGGAGGGGGGATTGAAAAACTGTTTTTT.

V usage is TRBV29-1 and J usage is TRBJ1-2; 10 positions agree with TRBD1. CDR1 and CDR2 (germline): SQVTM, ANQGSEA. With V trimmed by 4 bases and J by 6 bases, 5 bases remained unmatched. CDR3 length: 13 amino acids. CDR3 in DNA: TGCAGCGTTGTGGGACAGGGGACGGATGGCTACACCTTC. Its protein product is CSVVGQGTDGYTF.

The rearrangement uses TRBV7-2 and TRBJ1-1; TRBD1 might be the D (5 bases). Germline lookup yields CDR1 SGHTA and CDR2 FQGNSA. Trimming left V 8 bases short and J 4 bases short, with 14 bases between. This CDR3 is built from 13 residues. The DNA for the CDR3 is TGTGCCAGCGGGGGAGGAAGCGGCACTGAAGCTTTCTTT. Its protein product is CASGGGSGTEAFF.

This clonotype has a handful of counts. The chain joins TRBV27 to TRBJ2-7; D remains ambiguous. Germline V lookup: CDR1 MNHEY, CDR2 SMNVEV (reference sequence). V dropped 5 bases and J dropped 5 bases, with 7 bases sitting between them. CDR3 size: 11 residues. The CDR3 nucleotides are TGTGCCAGCAGTAGATCAAACGAGCAGTACTTC. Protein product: CASSRSNEQYF.

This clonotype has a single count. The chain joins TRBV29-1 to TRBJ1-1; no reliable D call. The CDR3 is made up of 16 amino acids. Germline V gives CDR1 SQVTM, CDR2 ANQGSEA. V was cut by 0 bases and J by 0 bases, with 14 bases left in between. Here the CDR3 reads CSVEDQESSMNTEAFF. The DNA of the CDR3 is TGCAGCGTTGAAGATCAGGAGAGCTCCATGAACACTGAAGCTTTCTTT.

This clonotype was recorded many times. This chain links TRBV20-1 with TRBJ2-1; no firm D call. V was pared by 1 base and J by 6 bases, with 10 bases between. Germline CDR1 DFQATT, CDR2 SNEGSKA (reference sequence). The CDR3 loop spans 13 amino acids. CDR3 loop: CSARGSRLNEQFF. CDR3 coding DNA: TGCAGTGCTAGAGGGAGTCGGCTCAATGAGCAGTTCTTC.

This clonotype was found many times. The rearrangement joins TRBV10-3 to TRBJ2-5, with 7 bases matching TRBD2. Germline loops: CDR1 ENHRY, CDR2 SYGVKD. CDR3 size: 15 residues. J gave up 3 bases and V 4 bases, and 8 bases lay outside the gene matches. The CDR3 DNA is TGTGCCATCAGTGCGGCATCTAGCGGAGAAGAGACCCAGTACTTC. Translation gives CAISAASSGEETQYF.

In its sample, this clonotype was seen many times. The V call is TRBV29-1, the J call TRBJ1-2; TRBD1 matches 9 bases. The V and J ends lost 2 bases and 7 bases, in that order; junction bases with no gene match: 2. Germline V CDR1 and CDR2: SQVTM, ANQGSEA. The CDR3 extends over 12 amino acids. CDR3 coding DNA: TGCAGCGTTGAAACAGGGGGCCCTGGCTACACCTTC. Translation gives CSVETGGPGYTF.

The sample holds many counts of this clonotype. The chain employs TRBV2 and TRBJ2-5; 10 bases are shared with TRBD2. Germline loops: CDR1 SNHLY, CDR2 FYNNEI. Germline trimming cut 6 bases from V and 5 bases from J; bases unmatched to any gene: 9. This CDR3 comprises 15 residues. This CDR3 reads CASRGRLAGAETQYF. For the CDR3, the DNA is TGTGCCAGCAGGGGGCGTCTAGCGGGGGCGGAGACCCAGTACTTC.

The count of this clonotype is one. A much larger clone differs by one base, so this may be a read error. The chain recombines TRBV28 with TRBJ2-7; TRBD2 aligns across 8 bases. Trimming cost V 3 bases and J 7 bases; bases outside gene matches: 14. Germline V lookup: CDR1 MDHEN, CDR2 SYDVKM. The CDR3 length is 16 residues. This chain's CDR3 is CASSLRRGGLFYEQYF. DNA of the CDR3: TGTGCCAGCAGTTTGAGACGGGGGGGCCTTTTTTATGAGCAGTACTTC.

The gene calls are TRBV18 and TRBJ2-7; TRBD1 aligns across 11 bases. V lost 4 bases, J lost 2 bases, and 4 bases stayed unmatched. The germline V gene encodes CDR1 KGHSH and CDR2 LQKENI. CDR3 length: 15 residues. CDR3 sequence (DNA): TGTGCCAGCTCACGGAGGGGACAGGGGGCCTACGAGCAGTACTTC. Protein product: CASSRRGQGAYEQYF.

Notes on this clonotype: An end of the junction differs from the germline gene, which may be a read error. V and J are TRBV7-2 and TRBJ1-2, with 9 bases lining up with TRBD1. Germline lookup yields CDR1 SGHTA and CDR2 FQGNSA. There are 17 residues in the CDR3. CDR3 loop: CASSLGGGTGPNHGYTF. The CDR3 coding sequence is TGTGCCAGCAGCTTGGGTGGTGGGACAGGGCCTAACCATGGCTACACCTTC.

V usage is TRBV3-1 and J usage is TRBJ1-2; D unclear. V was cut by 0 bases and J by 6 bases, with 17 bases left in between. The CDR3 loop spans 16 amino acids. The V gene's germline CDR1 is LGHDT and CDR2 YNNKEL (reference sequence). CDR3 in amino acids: CASSQDIGLVGNGYTF. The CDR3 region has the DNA TGTGCCAGCAGCCAAGATATCGGACTAGTCGGAAATGGCTACACCTTC. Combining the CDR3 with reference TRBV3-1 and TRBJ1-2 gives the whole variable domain DTAVSQTPKYLVTQMGNDKSIKCEQNLGHDTMYWYKQDSKKFLKIMFSYNNKELIINETVPNRFSPKSPDKAHLNLHINSLELGDSAVYFCASSQDIGLVGNGYTFGSGTRLTVV.

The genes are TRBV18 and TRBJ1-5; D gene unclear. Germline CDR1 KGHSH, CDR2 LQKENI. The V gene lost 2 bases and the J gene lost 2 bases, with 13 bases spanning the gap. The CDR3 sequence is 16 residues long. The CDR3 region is CASSPYEGWGNQPQHF. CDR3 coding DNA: TGTGCCAGCTCACCATACGAGGGTTGGGGCAATCAGCCCCAGCATTTT.

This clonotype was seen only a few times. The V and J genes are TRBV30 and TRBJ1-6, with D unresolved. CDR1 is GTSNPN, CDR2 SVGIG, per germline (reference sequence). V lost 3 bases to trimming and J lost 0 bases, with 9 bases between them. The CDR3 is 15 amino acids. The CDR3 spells CAWSGVSSYNSPLHF. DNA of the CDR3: TGTGCCTGGAGCGGGGTGAGCTCCTATAATTCACCCCTCCACTTT.

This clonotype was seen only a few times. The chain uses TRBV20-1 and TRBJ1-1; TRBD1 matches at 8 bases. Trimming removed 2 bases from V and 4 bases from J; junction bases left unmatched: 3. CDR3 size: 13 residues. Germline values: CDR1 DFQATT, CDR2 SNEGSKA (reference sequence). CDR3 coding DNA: TGCAGTGCTAGAAGCCAGGGGGCCACTGAAGCTTTCTTT. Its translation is CSARSQGATEAFF.

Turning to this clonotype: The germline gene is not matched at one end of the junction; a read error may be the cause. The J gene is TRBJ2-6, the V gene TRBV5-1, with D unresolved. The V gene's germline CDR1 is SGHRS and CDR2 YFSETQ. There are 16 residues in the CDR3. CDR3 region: CANSLDGDHGANVLTF. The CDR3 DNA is TGCGCCAACAGCTTGGACGGAGATCATGGGGCCAACGTCCTGACTTTC.